These T cell receptor beta chains were read from a single sample in a study of CD8 T cells in Susac syndrome. TCRdb ran MiXCR on the immunoSEQ multiplex PCR reads and lists one entry per CDR3 protein. The table has 150,000 to 190,000 distinct CDR3 sequences, around 95% seen once. The specimen was CD8+ T cells from PBMCs. These receptor sequences come from a human donor with multiple sclerosis. Both conserved end residues are trimmed from each CDR3.

TRBV15,TRBJ1-2,ATSPRPGLNYGYT
TRBV4-1,TRBJ1-5,ASSQWPVDQPQH
TRBV5-4,TRBJ2-5,ASSLNGGQETQY
TRBV14,TRBJ2-5,ASSLRTDPQETQY
TRBV27,TRBJ2-1,ASSLFPTSGGSYNEQF
TRBV3-1,TRBJ2-7,ASSQFQSSYEQY
TRBV9,TRBJ2-3,ASSVVAGGPDTQY
TRBV24-1,TRBJ2-7,ATSDLRGMDEQY
TRBV7-8,TRBJ1-5,ASSPGLQPQH
TRBV13,TRBJ2-5,ASSLLETGNQETQY
TRBV29-1,TRBJ2-2,SVSTGSNTGELF
TRBV14,TRBJ2-1,ASSQDLRSEQF
TRBV5-4,TRBJ1-2,ASTGETVHYGYT
TRBV9,TRBJ2-5,ASSASTGGVETQY
TRBV5-1,TRBJ2-7,ASSEPVGQLYEQY
TRBV18,TRBJ1-1,ASSPGTGMNTEAF
TRBV12-3/TRBV12-4,TRBJ2-5,ASREPNQETQY
TRBV15,TRBJ1-1,ATSRSGQDTEAF
TRBV30,TRBJ1-2,AWRSLDVVYGYT
TRBV20-1,TRBJ1-1,SAIELNTEAF
TRBV29-1,TRBJ2-1,SVEDPSGGAWNEQF
TRBV5-6,TRBJ1-2,ASSLFVPGEGYT
TRBV6-2/TRBV6-3,TRBJ2-3,ASELGSSGGTQY
TRBV20-1,TRBJ1-1,SGVGLGDTEAF
TRBV12-3/TRBV12-4,TRBJ2-3,ASSGTDTDTQY
TRBV11-2,TRBJ2-7,ASSSGQAPSYEQY
TRBV2,TRBJ2-2,ASSDPVAGLSLGTGELF
TRBV7-2,TRBJ1-3,ASSMTGLSGNTIY
TRBV30,TRBJ2-7,AWSIASYEQY
TRBV7-9,TRBJ2-3,ASSFRTISSTDTQY
TRBV5-1,TRBJ2-7,ASSPWDRGPYEQY
TRBV10-3,TRBJ2-1,AIKSGTYSYNEQF